A single sample is the source of the 20 T cell receptor beta chains below, sequenced in a study of cytomegalovirus exposure and HLA in healthy donors. Primers for the PCR totalled 60 Vbeta and 13 Jbeta. TCRdb's table, derived via immunoSEQ multiplex PCR, lists solely in-frame clones and lacks some. The table has about 160,000 clones, approximately 80% seen once; the top ten hold less than 15%. Sample: PBMCs. The source is a man aged 35 to 55 in good health and CMV-seropositive.

The gene calls are TRBV28 and TRBJ1-5, with TRBD1 matching over 12 bases. The CDR3 contains 17 residues. Trimming at V came to 3 bases and at J to 0 bases, leaving 3 bases not matched to a gene. Germline values: CDR1 MDHEN, CDR2 SYDVKM. CDR3 sequence (DNA): TGTGCCAGCAGTTTCGGGACAGGGGGCTATAGCAATCAGCCCCAGCATTTT. Residues: CASSFGTGGYSNQPQHF. The variable domain in full, completed from reference TRBV28 and TRBJ1-5, reads DVKVTQSSRYLVKRTGEKVFLECVQDMDHENMFWYRQDPGLGLRLIYFSYDVKMKEKGDIPEGYSVSREKKERFSLILESASTNQTSMYLCASSFGTGGYSNQPQHFGDGTRLSIL.

V and J are TRBV4-1 and TRBJ2-7; 11 nucleotides agree with TRBD2. V shed 4 bases, J shed 0 bases, and the junction held 2 bases outside the gene matches. Germline V gives CDR1 MGHRA, CDR2 YSYEKL. The CDR3 totals 15 residues. CDR3 nucleotides: TGCGCCAGCAGCCCCCTAGCGGGAGGCTCCTACGAGCAGTACTTC. This encodes CASSPLAGGSYEQYF.

CDR3 loop: CASSRPGQRYEQYF. The CDR3 DNA follows: TGTGCCAGCAGTCGTCCGGGACAGAGATACGAGCAGTACTTC. The J gene is TRBJ2-7, the V gene TRBV6-6; 7 bases align to TRBD1. Germline V CDR1 and CDR2: MNHNY, SVGAGI (reference sequence). This CDR3 contains 14 residues. V was clipped by 5 bases and J by 4 bases; unmatched bases: 8.

A few counts support this clone. The V and J genes are TRBV6-6 and TRBJ2-2; 10 positions agree with TRBD2. V was pared by 4 bases and J by 7 bases, with 6 bases of the junction left unmatched. Germline loops: CDR1 MNHNY, CDR2 SVGAGI (reference sequence). The CDR3 spans 15 residues. The CDR3 DNA is TGTGCCAGCAGTTTTTCTAGCGGGAGTGGCGGGGAGCTGTTTTTT. It specifies CASSFSSGSGGELFF.

As DNA, the CDR3 is TGTGCCAGCAGCGCCCAAGGAAGAGGGCCGCGGGAGACCCAGTACTTC. This gives the protein CASSAQGRGPRETQYF. The rearrangement joins TRBV9 to TRBJ2-5; the D gene is possibly TRBD2 (5 bases). This CDR3 has 16 residues. Per germline, CDR1 SGDLS and CDR2 YYNGEE. V lost 3 bases, J lost 5 bases, and 20 bases lay in between.

The chain has TRBV6-5 and TRBJ2-7; 9 positions match TRBD1. Losses at the gene ends were 8 bases for V and 6 bases for J; bases not matched to a gene: 8. The CDR3 is 13 amino acids. Germline V gene lookup returns CDR1 MNHEY and CDR2 SVGAGI. This CDR3 is CASGGTGSLEQYF. CDR3 DNA: TGTGCCAGCGGCGGGACAGGGTCCCTCGAGCAGTACTTC.

The count of this clone is one. The gene calls are TRBV5-1 and TRBJ2-3; 12 bases are shared with TRBD2. Trimming cost V 4 bases and J 2 bases; bases outside gene matches: 5. The CDR3 runs to 16 residues. Looked up from germline, CDR1 is SGHRS and CDR2 is YFSETQ. This CDR3 reads CASSDGTSGYTDTQYF. The CDR3 nucleotides are TGCGCCAGCAGCGATGGGACTAGCGGGTACACAGATACGCAGTATTTT. The whole variable domain, remainder taken from reference TRBV5-1 and TRBJ2-3, is KAGVTQTPRYLIKTRGQQVTLSCSPISGHRSVSWYQQTPGQGLQFLFEYFSETQRNKGNFPGRFSGRQFSNSRSEMNVSTLELGDSALYLCASSDGTSGYTDTQYFGPGTRLTVL.

CDR3 sequence reads: CASSQEHGEKLFF. The CDR3 coding sequence is TGTGCCAGCAGCCAAGAGCACGGTGAAAAACTGTTTTTT. The V gene is TRBV4-2, the J gene TRBJ1-4; no definite D call. The V gene's germline CDR1 is LGHNA and CDR2 YNFKEQ. The CDR3 totals 13 residues. Trimming removed 0 bases at V and 7 bases at J, with 6 bases between.

This rearrangement joins TRBV6-1 to TRBJ1-4; 9 nucleotides line up with TRBD1. The CDR3 contains 13 residues. Germline loops: CDR1 MNHNS, CDR2 SASEGT. Trimming at V came to 8 bases and at J to 6 bases, leaving 4 bases not matched to a gene. The CDR3 reads CASEQGAHEKLFF. CDR3 bases: TGTGCCAGCGAACAGGGGGCCCATGAAAAACTGTTTTTT.

This chain links TRBV21-1 with TRBJ2-1; the table gives TRBD2 as D, unverified against the DNA. TRBV21-1 is reported as a pseudogene. The CDR3 spans 13 residues. In nucleotides, the CDR3 is TGTGCAAAAGCGGGAGCCGGGTACAATGAGCAGTTCTTC. Translated: CAKAGAGYNEQFF.

The chain has TRBV28 and TRBJ2-7; 8 nucleotides align to TRBD2. The germline V gene encodes CDR1 MDHEN and CDR2 SYDVKM. V lost 8 bases, J lost 5 bases, and 8 bases stayed unmatched. The CDR3 runs 13 residues. DNA for the CDR3: TGTGCCAGCTCGACTAGCGCGAGCAACGAGCAGTACTTC. Protein sequence: CASSTSASNEQYF.

This rearrangement joins TRBV4-2 to TRBJ2-5; TRBD2 might be the D (6 bases). The CDR3 has 18 residues. V lost 2 bases to trimming and J lost 0 bases, with 19 bases between them. The germline V gene encodes CDR1 LGHNA and CDR2 YNFKEQ. As DNA, the CDR3 is TGTGCCAGCAGCCAAAGGGGTGGGGCTAGCGAGTACCAAGAGACCCAGTACTTC. Translated, it gives CASSQRGGASEYQETQYF.

J is TRBJ1-5 and V is TRBV28, with 7 bases aligning to TRBD1. CDR3 length: 15 residues. Germline CDR1 reads MDHEN; CDR2 reads SYDVKM. Trimming took 3 bases from V and 8 from J; bases not matched to a gene: 10. CDR3 sequence reads: CASSFQGQAGEPQHF. In DNA form, the CDR3 reads TGTGCCAGCAGTTTTCAAGGACAGGCTGGGGAGCCCCAGCATTTT.

The rearrangement uses TRBV7-2 and TRBJ2-1; tentative D call: TRBD1 (5 bases). V was clipped by 6 bases and J by 4 bases, with 7 bases between them. The CDR3 totals 12 residues. Germline V gene lookup returns CDR1 SGHTA and CDR2 FQGNSA. The CDR3 region has the DNA TGTGCCAGCAGTAAGGGGTACAATGAGCAGTTCTTC. It specifies CASSKGYNEQFF.

The chain couples TRBV5-1 to TRBJ1-2; TRBD1 aligns across 12 bases. The ends lost 3 bases at V and 7 bases at J; junction bases unmatched: 7. The CDR3 covers 15 residues. Germline-derived CDR1 and CDR2 are SGHRS and YFSETQ. In nucleotides, the CDR3 is TGCGCCAGCAGCTCTACGGGACAGGGGGCCTTTGGCTACACCTTC. Residues: CASSSTGQGAFGYTF.

This chain uses TRBV9 with TRBJ2-5; 11 bases line up with TRBD2. The CDR3 has 15 amino acids. Germline CDR1 and CDR2: SGDLS and YYNGEE. With 4 bases clipped from V and 9 bases from J, the junction kept 11 bases outside the gene matches. The CDR3 nucleotides are TGTGCCAGCAGCCCCACTAGCGGGGGAAGCATGGCCCAGTACTTC. Its protein product is CASSPTSGGSMAQYF.

V is TRBV29-1 and J is TRBJ2-5, with TRBD1 identical over 8 bases. This CDR3 has 11 amino acids. Germline-derived CDR1 and CDR2 are SQVTM and ANQGSEA. V lost 6 bases and J lost 4; bases outside the gene matches: 1. The DNA for the CDR3 is TGCAGCGTCGGACAGGGAGAGACCCAGTACTTC. As protein: CSVGQGETQYF.

This clone was seen just once. The J gene is TRBJ2-2, the V gene TRBV28; TRBD2 matches at 10 bases. V gave up 6 bases and J gave up 4 bases; unmatched junction bases: 5. Germline CDR1 is MDHEN and CDR2 is SYDVKM. This CDR3 is 15 amino acids long. DNA for the CDR3: TGTGCCAGCAGGGGACTAGCGCGCATCACCGGGGAGCTGTTTTTT. It yields the protein CASRGLARITGELFF. The full variable domain, completed using reference TRBV28 and TRBJ2-2, is DVKVTQSSRYLVKRTGEKVFLECVQDMDHENMFWYRQDPGLGLRLIYFSYDVKMKEKGDIPEGYSVSREKKERFSLILESASTNQTSMYLCASRGLARITGELFFGEGSRLTVL.

The rearrangement joins TRBV4-2 to TRBJ1-5; D might be TRBD1 (5 bases). This CDR3 has 13 residues. V was trimmed by 3 bases and J by 5 bases, leaving 8 bases between them. Germline V lookup: CDR1 LGHNA, CDR2 YNFKEQ. The CDR3 reads CASSQEGDQPQHF. The CDR3 DNA reads TGTGCCAGCAGCCAGGAAGGGGATCAGCCCCAGCATTTT.

The chain recombines TRBV5-1 with TRBJ2-2; a possible D gene is TRBD2 (5 bases). CDR1 and CDR2 from the germline V gene are SGHRS and YFSETQ. Trimming removed 0 bases from V and 4 bases from J, with 13 bases in between. The CDR3 is made up of 16 amino acids. CDR3 in DNA: TGCGCCAGCAGCTTGGTCGGGGTCGCGGTCACCGGGGAGCTGTTTTTT. Protein product: CASSLVGVAVTGELFF.